These 25 T cell receptor beta chains originate from one sample sequenced in a study of blood T cell repertoires in COVID-19 (dated by TCRdb to the early 2020s). The library was obtained by the immunoSEQ multiplex PCR assay. In TCRdb, the immuneACCESS table is reduced to in-frame sequences with V and J assigned. These tables do not hold every clone; where another copy was compared, an unresolved V gene accounts for under half, and the others remain unexplained. The sample table contains more than 95,000 clones; only one count was recorded for less than 95% of them. The ten top clones hold about 1.7% of the sample. The sequenced material came from peripheral blood. These receptors originate from a man in his sixties with acute or convalescent COVID-19.

This chain uses TRBV7-9 with TRBJ1-2; the match to TRBD1 covers 11 bases. Germline trimming cut 3 bases from V and 6 bases from J; bases unmatched to any gene: 3. This CDR3 has 14 amino acids. CDR1 and CDR2 from the germline V gene are SEHNR and FQNEAQ (reference sequence). The DNA of the CDR3 is TGTGCCAGCAGCTTTGGACAGGGGGCCCATGGCTACACCTTC. Amino acids: CASSFGQGAHGYTF.

This clone was recorded once. The chain joins TRBV30 to TRBJ2-2; D may be TRBD1 (5 bases). Germline CDR1 reads GTSNPN; CDR2 reads SVGIG (reference sequence). This CDR3 has 14 residues. Trimming took off 0 bases at V and 4 bases at J, with 9 bases between the two ends. DNA of the CDR3: TGTGCCTGGAGTGTGACCAGGGTCACCGGGGAGCTGTTTTTT. It codes for CAWSVTRVTGELFF.

J is TRBJ2-6 and V is TRBV7-6, with D tentatively TRBD1 (7 bases). The germline V gene encodes CDR1 SGHVS and CDR2 FNYEAQ. This CDR3 contains 19 residues. Trimming took off 1 base at V and 1 base at J, with 17 bases between the two ends. In DNA, the CDR3 is TGTGCCAGCAGCTTAGAGTCAGGGGGGTTCCTATCTGGGGCCAACGTCCTGACTTTC. Residues: CASSLESGGFLSGANVLTF. Drawing the rest from reference TRBV7-6 and TRBJ2-6, the complete variable domain is GAGVSQSPRYKVTKRGQDVALRCDPISGHVSLYWYRQALGQGPEFLTYFNYEAQQDKSGLPNDRFSAERPEGSISTLTIQRTEQRDSAMYRCASSLESGGFLSGANVLTFGAGSRLTVL.

This clone appeared a single time. This chain links TRBV6-1 with TRBJ1-6; maybe TRBD1 (6 bases). CDR3 length equals 16 residues. Looked up from germline, CDR1 is MNHNS and CDR2 is SASEGT. The ends were cut back, 3 bases at V and 8 bases at J, with 17 bases in the middle. CDR3 protein: CASSDGWGRIYSPLHF. CDR3 coding DNA: TGTGCCAGCAGTGATGGATGGGGGCGGATCTATTCACCCCTCCACTTT.

This chain uses TRBV30 with TRBJ1-5; D gene ambiguous. V lost 4 bases and J 5 bases, leaving 15 bases between the germline ends. The CDR3 consists of 14 residues. In germline, CDR1 is GTSNPN, CDR2 SVGIG (reference sequence). The chain's CDR3 is CAWTPSRGHQPQHF. The DNA for the CDR3 is TGTGCCTGGACTCCGAGTCGGGGTCATCAGCCCCAGCATTTT.

The chain links TRBV11-2 to TRBJ2-5, with a possible D match to TRBD1 (6 bases). The ends were cut back, 4 bases at V and 2 bases at J, with 11 bases in the middle. CDR3 size: 14 residues. Germline V lookup: CDR1 SGHAT, CDR2 FQNNGV. The CDR3 bases are TGTGCCAGCAGCTCACGGACAGATCAAGAGACCCAGTACTTC. Protein sequence: CASSSRTDQETQYF.

This clone is categorized as medium-sized. The rearrangement links TRBV9 to TRBJ1-2; 8 bases agree with TRBD1. The CDR3 is 15 amino acids. J gave up 7 bases and V 1 base, and 9 bases lay outside the gene matches. Germline V CDR1 and CDR2: SGDLS, YYNGEE. The CDR3: CASSVTPAGGGGYTF. CDR3 coding DNA: TGTGCCAGCAGCGTAACCCCCGCAGGGGGCGGTGGCTACACCTTC.

The chain uses TRBV18 and TRBJ1-3, with 10 positions matching TRBD1. The V gene end was trimmed by 3 bases and the J gene end by 1 base; junction bases not matched to a gene: 3. CDR1 is KGHSH and CDR2 is LQKENI in the germline V gene. The CDR3 is 16 residues long. CDR3 sequence (DNA): TGTGCCAGCTCACCTCCGGGACAGGGGTCTGGAAACACCATATATTTT. This codes for CASSPPGQGSGNTIYF.

This chain connects TRBV11-3 to TRBJ1-3; D call uncertain. CDR3 length: 13 residues. V lost 5 bases, J lost 8 bases, and 13 bases lay in between. The V gene's germline CDR1 is SGHNT and CDR2 YENEEA. The CDR3 here is CASSPRNSDTIYF. Here the CDR3 DNA reads TGTGCCAGCAGCCCCAGGAATAGTGACACCATATATTTT.

The rearrangement uses TRBV3-1 (or the pseudogene TRBV3-2) and TRBJ2-5; D might be TRBD1 (6 bases). The CDR3 totals 14 residues. CDR1 and CDR2 (germline): LGHDT, YNNKEL (reference sequence). V lost 6 bases, J lost 4 bases, and 15 bases lay in between. This CDR3 reads CASRITGLTETQYF. As DNA, the CDR3 is TGTGCCAGCAGGATAACAGGGCTTACAGAGACCCAGTACTTC.

The chain joins TRBV5-1 to TRBJ1-1; D is perhaps TRBD1 (5 bases). The length of the CDR3 is 13 residues. The V end lost 1 base, the J end lost 4 bases, and 8 bases lay between the germline ends. Germline values: CDR1 SGHRS, CDR2 YFSETQ. This chain's CDR3 is CASSLMGGTEAFF. CDR3 DNA: TGCGCCAGCAGCTTGATGGGGGGCACTGAAGCTTTCTTT. The full variable domain, its missing parts supplied by reference TRBV5-1 and TRBJ1-1, is KAGVTQTPRYLIKTRGQQVTLSCSPISGHRSVSWYQQTPGQGLQFLFEYFSETQRNKGNFPGRFSGRQFSNSRSEMNVSTLELGDSALYLCASSLMGGTEAFFGQGTRLTVV.

The chain carries TRBV12-5 and TRBJ1-3; no definite D call. Germline V gene data show CDR1 as LGHNT and CDR2 as FRNRAP. CDR3 size: 16 residues. Trimming cost V 0 bases and J 4 bases, with 13 bases left between them. In DNA, the CDR3 is TGTGCTAGTGGTTTGGTAGATAGCGGCCGCGGAAACACCATATATTTT. Protein product: CASGLVDSGRGNTIYF. Filled out from reference TRBV12-5 and TRBJ1-3, the complete variable domain reads DARVTQTPRHKVTEMGQEVTMRCQPILGHNTVFWYRQTMMQGLELLAYFRNRAPLDDSGMPKDRFSAEMPDATLATLKIQPSEPRDSAVYFCASGLVDSGRGNTIYFGEGSWLTVV.

This chain links TRBV10-3 with TRBJ1-2, with 8 bases fitting TRBD1. Germline loops: CDR1 ENHRY, CDR2 SYGVKD. This CDR3 contains 16 residues. The junction had 14 bases not matched to a gene; V was cut back by 6 bases and J by 5 bases. The CDR3, as DNA: TGTGCCATCAGGAGTAGTAAGACAGGGGATAGTTATGGCTACACCTTC. It translates to CAIRSSKTGDSYGYTF.

This clone was seen more than once but under ten times. Its ends do not fully match the called genes, so a read error is possible. V usage is TRBV5-1 and J usage is TRBJ1-1, with 9 bases lining up with TRBD1. CDR3 length: 14 residues. Looked up from germline, CDR1 is SGHRS and CDR2 is YFSETQ. Written as DNA, the CDR3 is TGCGCCAGCAGGTTGGGACAGGGCCCGTATGAAGCTTTCTTT. Protein sequence: CASRLGQGPYEAFF.

The chain recombines TRBV2 with TRBJ1-6; possibly TRBD1 for D (6 bases). This CDR3 is 14 amino acids long. The V end was cut by 6 bases, the J end by 7 bases, with 13 bases between. CDR1 is SNHLY, CDR2 FYNNEI, per germline. The CDR3 nucleotides read TGTGCCAGCAGGGTCAGGGGAAAAAATTCACCCCTCCACTTT. Residues: CASRVRGKNSPLHF.

In this sample, this clone turned up once. The chain joins TRBV30 to TRBJ1-2, with 7 bases fitting TRBD1. The CDR3 has 14 amino acids. The ends lost 3 bases at V and 1 base at J; junction bases unmatched: 5. The germline CDR1 and CDR2 sequences are GTSNPN and SVGIG (reference sequence). CDR3 protein: CAWSRGGSNYGYTF. In DNA form, the CDR3 reads TGTGCCTGGAGCCGAGGGGGCAGTAACTATGGCTACACCTTC.

This chain's CDR3 is CASRPRSLTGELFF. The DNA of the CDR3 is TGTGCCAGCAGGCCGAGGTCCCTAACCGGGGAGCTGTTTTTT. The V gene is TRBV6-5, the J gene TRBJ2-2, with D uncertain. Trimming removed 6 bases from V and 5 bases from J, with 13 bases in between. Germline V gene data show CDR1 as MNHEY and CDR2 as SVGAGI. This CDR3 is built from 14 residues.

This clone came up once. J is TRBJ1-1 and V is TRBV10-1, with D unclear. The CDR3 loop spans 13 amino acids. Per germline, CDR1 WNHNN and CDR2 SYGVQD (reference sequence). Trimming pared 0 bases from V and 8 bases from J, leaving 10 bases between. Here the CDR3 DNA reads TGCGCCAGCAGTGAGTCCGCGGGGTTAGAAGCTTTCTTT. Translation: CASSESAGLEAFF.

This clone was seen a single time. The rearrangement uses TRBV7-9 and TRBJ1-1; TRBD1 aligns across 7 bases. This CDR3 comprises 15 residues. Germline values: CDR1 SEHNR, CDR2 FQNEAQ (reference sequence). V shed 1 base, J shed 4 bases, and the junction held 6 bases outside the gene matches. The CDR3 sequence: CASSLGEGAFTEAFF. CDR3 coding DNA: TGTGCCAGCAGCTTAGGCGAGGGGGCGTTCACTGAAGCTTTCTTT.

J is TRBJ2-3 and V is TRBV15; 8 bases line up with TRBD2. CDR1 and CDR2 (germline): LNHNV, YYDKDF (reference sequence). This CDR3 is built from 16 residues. V shed 8 bases, J shed 3 bases, and the junction held 13 bases outside the gene matches. The CDR3 bases are TGTGCCACCCGGTGGGGGGCGACGGGGGGGACAGATACGCAGTATTTT. Translation: CATRWGATGGTDTQYF.

This clone has only a few counts. This chain joins TRBV18 and TRBJ1-2, with a tentative D call TRBD1 (5 bases). The CDR3 has 13 residues. The ends were cut back, 6 bases at V and 6 bases at J, with 14 bases in the middle. The germline V gene has CDR1 KGHSH and CDR2 LQKENI. CDR3 loop: CASSPSTVDGYTF. The CDR3 nucleotides are TGTGCCAGCTCTCCATCGACAGTGGATGGCTACACCTTC. Variable domain in full (rest from reference TRBV18 and TRBJ1-2): NAGVMQNPRHLVRRRGQEARLRCSPMKGHSHVYWYRQLPEEGLKFMVYLQKENIIDESGMPKERFSAEFPKEGPSILRIQQVVRGDSAAYFCASSPSTVDGYTFGSGTRLTVV.

The CDR3 sequence: CASSLEQVNTEAFF. In DNA form, the CDR3 reads TGCGCCAGCAGCTTGGAACAGGTGAACACTGAAGCTTTCTTT. This chain uses TRBV5-1 with TRBJ1-1; D possibly corresponds to TRBD1 (5 bases). The CDR3 totals 14 residues. V lost 0 bases to trimming and J lost 0 bases, with 6 bases between them. Germline assignment: CDR1 SGHRS and CDR2 YFSETQ.

J is TRBJ2-1 and V is TRBV10-3, with D perhaps TRBD2 (5 bases). CDR3 length: 15 residues. CDR1 is ENHRY, CDR2 SYGVKD, per germline. V shed 3 bases and J shed 4 bases, with 13 bases lying between them. CDR3 coding DNA: TGTGCCATCAGTGAAAGTAGACTACAATACAATGAGCAGTTCTTC. Translated: CAISESRLQYNEQFF.

This chain links TRBV7-8 with TRBJ2-5; D is perhaps TRBD1 (6 bases). This CDR3 is 15 amino acids long. The V gene's germline CDR1 is SGHVS and CDR2 FQNEAQ. V gave up 1 base and J gave up 2 bases, with 11 bases separating them. CDR3 bases: TGTGCCAGCAGCTTAGAGTGGGGGACACAAGAGACCCAGTACTTC. Amino acids: CASSLEWGTQETQYF.

This clone was counted a single time. The chain links TRBV7-2 to TRBJ2-3; D perhaps matches TRBD1 (5 bases). The CDR3 extends over 15 amino acids. The ends were cut back, 0 bases at V and 4 bases at J, with 11 bases in the middle. The germline gives CDR1 SGHTA, CDR2 FQGNSA. CDR3 nucleotides: TGTGCCAGCAGCTTAGCGGTCAGGGTCGCAGATACGCAGTATTTT. It specifies CASSLAVRVADTQYF.